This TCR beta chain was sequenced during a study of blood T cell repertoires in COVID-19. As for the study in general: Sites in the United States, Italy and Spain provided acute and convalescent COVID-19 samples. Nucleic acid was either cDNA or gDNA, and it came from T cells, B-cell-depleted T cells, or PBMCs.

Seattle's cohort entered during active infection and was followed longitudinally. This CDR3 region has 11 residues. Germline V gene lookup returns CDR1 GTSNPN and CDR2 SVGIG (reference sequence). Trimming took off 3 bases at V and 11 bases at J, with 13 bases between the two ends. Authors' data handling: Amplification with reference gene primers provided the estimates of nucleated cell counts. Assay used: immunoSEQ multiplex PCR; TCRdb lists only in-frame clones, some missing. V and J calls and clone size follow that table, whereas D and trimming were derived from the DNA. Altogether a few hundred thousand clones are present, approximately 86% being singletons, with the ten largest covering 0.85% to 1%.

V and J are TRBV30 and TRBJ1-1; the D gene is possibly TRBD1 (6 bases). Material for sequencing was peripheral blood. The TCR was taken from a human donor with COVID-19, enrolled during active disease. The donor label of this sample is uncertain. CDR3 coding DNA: TGTGCCTGGAGCCCACAGGGATGGGCTTTCTTT. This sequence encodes CAWSPQGWAFF.